The 10 T cell receptor beta chains presented below share a single source sample, sequenced in a study of blood T cell repertoires in COVID-19. The protocol was immunoSEQ multiplex PCR, while the TCRdb copy is restricted to in-frame clones and leaves out a portion. This repertoire shows some 200,000 clones, 85% found once; its top ten account for more than 2%. Sequenced input: peripheral blood. The receptor source for this set is a woman aged 65 to 85 with COVID-19, enrolled during active disease.

The V call is TRBV11-3, the J call TRBJ2-1; 9 bases agree with TRBD2. This CDR3 has 15 amino acids. The germline gives CDR1 SGHNT, CDR2 YENEEA. V shed 1 base, J shed 7 bases, and the junction held 5 bases outside the gene matches. As DNA, the CDR3 is TGTGCCAGCAGCTTAGTAGCGGGAGCGGGGAATGAGCAGTTCTTC. It is translated as CASSLVAGAGNEQFF.

The chain couples TRBV29-1 to TRBJ2-5, with D tentatively TRBD2 (5 bases). Germline CDR1 SQVTM, CDR2 ANQGSEA. The CDR3 sequence is 12 residues long. V lost 4 bases and J lost 2, with 8 bases in between. The CDR3 loop reads CSVGTSQETQYF. Here the CDR3 DNA reads TGCAGCGTTGGGACTTCGCAAGAGACCCAGTACTTC.

The V call is TRBV19, the J call TRBJ1-1, with 9 bases fitting TRBD1. Looked up from germline, CDR1 is LNHDA and CDR2 is SQIVND (reference sequence). J was trimmed by 3 bases and V by 1 base; bases with no gene match: 0. There are 14 residues in the CDR3. CDR3 in DNA: TGTGCCAGTAGTATAGGACAGGGGGACACTGAAGCTTTCTTT. Translation gives CASSIGQGDTEAFF.

In this sample, this clone turned up a few times. The same CDR3 arises from other DNA sequences in this sample as well. The V and J genes are TRBV3-1 (or the pseudogene TRBV3-2) and TRBJ2-7, with a tentative D call TRBD1 (6 bases). V shed 3 bases and J shed 0 bases, with 9 bases lying between them. CDR1 and CDR2 (germline): LGHDT, YNNKEL (reference sequence). The CDR3 length is 14 residues. CDR3 bases: TGTGCCAGCAGCCACCGGGACACCTCCTACGAGCAGTACTTC. Amino acid sequence: CASSHRDTSYEQYF.

The chain joins TRBV7-6 to TRBJ2-7; a weak D match, TRBD2 (6 bases). This CDR3 spans 15 amino acids. V was pared by 6 bases and J by 7 bases, with 22 bases between. Per the germline V gene, CDR1 is SGHVS and CDR2 is FNYEAQ. CDR3: CASSKMGLGVDEQYF. For the CDR3, the DNA is TGTGCCAGCAGTAAGATGGGACTGGGGGTTGATGAGCAGTACTTC.

The rearrangement joins TRBV6-5 to TRBJ1-1; possible D gene TRBD1, 5 bases. The V and J ends lost 4 bases and 7 bases respectively, with 13 bases between them. This CDR3 comprises 13 residues. The germline V gene has CDR1 MNHEY and CDR2 SVGAGI. This CDR3 is CASSSGSVVEAFF. The CDR3 DNA reads as TGTGCCAGCAGTTCAGGGTCCGTCGTTGAAGCTTTCTTT.

This clone was seen just once. This chain connects TRBV9 to TRBJ1-2; a weak D match, TRBD1 (5 bases). The V gene's germline CDR1 is SGDLS and CDR2 YYNGEE. Trimming left V 1 base short and J 2 bases short, with 9 bases between. There are 14 residues in the CDR3. CDR3 amino acids: CASSVSGLNYGYTF. The CDR3 DNA reads TGTGCCAGCAGCGTATCAGGGTTGAACTATGGCTACACCTTC.

This clone was observed a handful of times. V and J are TRBV7-2 and TRBJ1-1, with 8 bases lining up with TRBD1. J lost 4 bases, V lost 4 bases, and 5 bases had no gene match. In germline, CDR1 is SGHTA, CDR2 FQGNSA. This CDR3 is built from 14 residues. The CDR3 loop reads CASSSQGAPTEAFF. CDR3 coding DNA: TGTGCCAGCAGCTCCCAGGGGGCGCCCACTGAAGCTTTCTTT.

V is TRBV18 and J is TRBJ1-2, with 7 bases identical to TRBD1. This CDR3 comprises 14 residues. J gave up 8 bases and V 3 bases, and 9 bases lay outside the gene matches. Germline assignment: CDR1 KGHSH and CDR2 LQKENI. CDR3 nucleotides: TGTGCCAGCTCACCGGACAGGATAACCACGGGCTACACCTTC. It yields the protein CASSPDRITTGYTF.

A few counts support this clone. This chain joins TRBV5-1 and TRBJ1-2; no firm D call. Germline CDR1 is SGHRS and CDR2 is YFSETQ. Trimming pared 2 bases from V and 2 bases from J, leaving 7 bases between. The length of the CDR3 is 13 residues. For the CDR3, the DNA is TGCGCCAGCAGCTTCGGCGGAAACTATGGCTACACCTTC. As protein: CASSFGGNYGYTF.